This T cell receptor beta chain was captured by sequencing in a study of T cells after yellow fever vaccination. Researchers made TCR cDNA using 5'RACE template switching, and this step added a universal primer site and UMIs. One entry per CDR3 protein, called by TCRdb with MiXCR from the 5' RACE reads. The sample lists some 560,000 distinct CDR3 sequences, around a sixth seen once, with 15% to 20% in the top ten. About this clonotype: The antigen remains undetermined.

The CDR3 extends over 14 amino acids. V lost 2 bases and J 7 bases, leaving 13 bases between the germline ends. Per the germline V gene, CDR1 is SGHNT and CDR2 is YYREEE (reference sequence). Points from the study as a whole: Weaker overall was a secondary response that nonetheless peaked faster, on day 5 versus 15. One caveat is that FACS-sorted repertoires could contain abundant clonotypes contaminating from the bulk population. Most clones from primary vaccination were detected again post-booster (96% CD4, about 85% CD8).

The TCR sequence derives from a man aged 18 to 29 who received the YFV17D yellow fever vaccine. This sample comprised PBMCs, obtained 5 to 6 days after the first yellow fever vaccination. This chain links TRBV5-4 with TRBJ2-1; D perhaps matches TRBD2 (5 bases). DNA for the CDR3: TGTGCCAGCAGCTTCGGGGAGTCGCCGAATGAGCAGTTCTTC. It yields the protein CASSFGESPNEQFF.